The T cell receptor (beta chain) under discussion was sequenced for a study of T cells after yellow fever vaccination. V was trimmed by 2 bases and J by 2 bases, leaving 10 bases between them. The CDR3 has 15 amino acids. CDR1 and CDR2 (germline): PRHDT, FYEKMQ (reference sequence). In TCRdb, the 5' RACE reads were re-called with MiXCR into one record per CDR3 protein. The table lists about 170,000 distinct CDR3 sequences, more than 9.5% of them singletons. V is TRBV13 and J is TRBJ2-4; D uncertain. This TCR was sampled from a man between 18 and 29 years old who received the YFV17D yellow fever vaccine. The source material was CD8+ T cells sorted from PBMCs, sampled 15 days after the yellow fever booster vaccination. The CDR3 nucleotides read TGTGCCAGCAGCTTAACCAAGGCTTCCAAAAACATTCAGTACTTC. Translation: CASSLTKASKNIQYF.